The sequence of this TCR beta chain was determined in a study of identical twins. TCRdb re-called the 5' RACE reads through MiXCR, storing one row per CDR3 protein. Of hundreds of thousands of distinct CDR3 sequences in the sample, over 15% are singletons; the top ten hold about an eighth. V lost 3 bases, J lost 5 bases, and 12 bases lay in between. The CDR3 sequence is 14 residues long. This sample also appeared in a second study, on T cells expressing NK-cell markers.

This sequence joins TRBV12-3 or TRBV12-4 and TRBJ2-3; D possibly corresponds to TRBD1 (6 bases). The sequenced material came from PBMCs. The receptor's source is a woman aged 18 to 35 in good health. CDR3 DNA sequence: TGTGCCAGCAGTTTTTGGGGGCTGCGAGATACGCAGTATTTT. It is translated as CASSFWGLRDTQYF.